The present T cell receptor beta chain was sequenced within a study of somatic mutations in cytotoxic T cells in rheumatoid arthritis. The V and J ends lost 2 bases and 1 base respectively, with 13 bases between them. The CDR3 is 15 residues long. Germline V CDR1 and CDR2: SGHKS, YYEKEE (reference sequence). The protocol was immunoSEQ multiplex PCR, while the TCRdb copy is restricted to in-frame clones and leaves out a portion. The sample contains around 18,000 clones, roughly four fifths of which appear only once. Specimen: CD8+ T cells sorted from blood. The V and J genes are TRBV5-5 and TRBJ2-7; D is possibly TRBD1 (6 bases). This receptor was taken from an adult with rheumatoid arthritis. The CDR3 bases are TGTGCCAGCAGCTTTGAAACAGGGCTTTCCTACGAGCAGTACTTC. Its protein is CASSFETGLSYEQYF.